The 17 T cell receptor beta chains below come from one sample, sequenced in a study of cytotoxic CD8 clonotypes in ibrutinib-treated CLL. The method was immunoSEQ multiplex PCR; TCRdb's version includes in-frame clones alone and lacks a portion of them. The sample contains 85,000 or so clones, 70% to 80% of which appear only once. Sequenced here: PBMCs, sampled after 12 months of ibrutinib treatment. The receptors originated from a human donor with chronic lymphocytic leukemia.

This clone has just one count. The rearrangement uses TRBV28 and TRBJ1-1; D ambiguous. Looked up from germline, CDR1 is MDHEN and CDR2 is SYDVKM. This CDR3 region has 13 residues. V lost 1 base to trimming and J lost 1 base, with 4 bases between them. The CDR3 bases are TGTGCCAGCAGTTTATACCCGAACACTGAAGCTTTCTTT. Residues: CASSLYPNTEAFF.

The V call is TRBV7-9, the J call TRBJ2-1; 9 bases are shared with TRBD1. Germline CDR1 reads SEHNR; CDR2 reads FQNEAQ (reference sequence). The CDR3 has 15 residues. V lost 4 bases to trimming and J lost 5 bases; unmatched junction nucleotides: 6. The CDR3 nucleotides are TGTGCCAGCAGCTCAAGGGACAGGGATAACAATGAGCAGTTCTTC. Translating gives CASSSRDRDNNEQFF.

This chain connects TRBV7-2 to TRBJ1-2, with D perhaps TRBD1 (6 bases). CDR1 and CDR2 (germline): SGHTA, FQGNSA. V dropped 5 bases and J dropped 5 bases, with 6 bases sitting between them. There are 11 residues in the CDR3. CDR3 coding DNA: TGTGCCAGCAGCCAGGGGTATGGCTACACCTTC. It codes for CASSQGYGYTF. The full variable domain, in which reference TRBV7-2 and TRBJ1-2 provide the parts outside the CDR3, is GAGVSQSPSNKVTEKGKDVELRCDPISGHTALYWYRQSLGQGLEFLIYFQGNSAPDKSGLPSDRFSAERTGGSVSTLTIQRTQQEDSAVYLCASSQGYGYTFGSGTRLTVV.

In its sample, this clone was seen a few times. This rearrangement joins TRBV5-1 to TRBJ1-1; D is unresolved. CDR3 length: 15 residues. The germline gives CDR1 SGHRS, CDR2 YFSETQ. Trimming shortened V by 0 bases and J by 0 bases, and 9 bases separated the two germline ends. The CDR3 DNA is TGCGCCAGCAGCTTGGCAGAGACGGTGAACACTGAAGCTTTCTTT. Its protein product is CASSLAETVNTEAFF. Using reference TRBV5-1 and TRBJ1-1 for the parts outside the CDR3, the full variable domain is KAGVTQTPRYLIKTRGQQVTLSCSPISGHRSVSWYQQTPGQGLQFLFEYFSETQRNKGNFPGRFSGRQFSNSRSEMNVSTLELGDSALYLCASSLAETVNTEAFFGQGTRLTVV.

This clone showed up just a few times. The chain joins TRBV19 to TRBJ1-2, with no clear D. This CDR3 has 11 amino acids. Germline CDR1 is LNHDA and CDR2 is SQIVND (reference sequence). Trimming took off 7 bases at V and 3 bases at J, with 6 bases between the two ends. CDR3 DNA sequence: TGTGCCAGTAACGGGCACTATGGCTACACCTTC. Translation: CASNGHYGYTF.

The chain couples TRBV4-1 to TRBJ2-7; TRBD1 agrees at 7 bases. Germline CDR1 reads MGHRA; CDR2 reads YSYEKL. V lost 2 bases to trimming and J lost 2 bases; unmatched junction nucleotides: 6. The CDR3 covers 15 residues. The CDR3 DNA is TGCGCCAGCAGCCAACTGGACAGGCCCACCTACGAGCAGTACTTC. It encodes CASSQLDRPTYEQYF.

Comment on this clone: Germline is not matched at one junction end, which may reflect a read error. The chain couples TRBV10-3 to TRBJ2-7, with 9 bases fitting TRBD1. Germline CDR1 is ENHRY and CDR2 is SYGVKD. The CDR3 spans 15 residues. CDR3 in DNA: TGTGCCATCAGTGAGGCGACCACGGGACAGGGCCCATCGGACTTC. Its protein product is CAISEATTGQGPSDF.

In this sample, this clone turned up once. The chain is built from TRBV19 and TRBJ1-2; TRBD1 aligns across 8 bases. This CDR3 spans 13 amino acids. Germline lookup yields CDR1 LNHDA and CDR2 SQIVND (reference sequence). Trimming cost V 6 bases and J 6 bases; bases outside gene matches: 6. CDR3 DNA: TGTGCCAGTAGCCGGACAGGGAGGGATGGCTACACCTTC. Translated, it gives CASSRTGRDGYTF.

This clone has more than one count but fewer than ten. This chain uses TRBV14 with TRBJ2-1; TRBD2 aligns across 14 bases. V was clipped by 3 bases and J by 8 bases; unmatched bases: 15. This CDR3 spans 19 amino acids. Looked up from germline, CDR1 is SGHDN and CDR2 is FVKESK. CDR3 region: CASSHPGTAGLAGVYEQFF. Written as DNA, the CDR3 is TGTGCCAGCAGCCACCCCGGGACAGCGGGACTAGCGGGGGTTTATGAGCAGTTCTTC.

V gene TRBV7-9 combines with J gene TRBJ2-4, with D possibly TRBD2 on 6 matching bases. V lost 1 base and J lost 5, with 18 bases in between. CDR3 length: 17 amino acids. CDR1 is SEHNR, CDR2 FQNEAQ, per germline (reference sequence). CDR3 coding DNA: TGTGCCAGCAGCTTAGGTAGCGGCATTAAGGGCCAAAACATTCAGTACTTC. Encoded protein: CASSLGSGIKGQNIQYF.

The chain employs TRBV18 and TRBJ2-3; 7 bases fit TRBD1. This CDR3 has 17 amino acids. Germline loops: CDR1 KGHSH, CDR2 LQKENI. The J segment lost 4 bases and the V segment lost 6 bases, leaving 16 bases of the junction unmatched. For the CDR3, the DNA is TGTGCCAGCTCCCCTGGCGCCAAGGGGGCCCCCGCAGATACGCAGTATTTT. Translation: CASSPGAKGAPADTQYF.

The chain has TRBV5-8 and TRBJ1-3, with D tentatively TRBD1 (6 bases). CDR1 is SGHTS, CDR2 YDEGEE, per germline. Trimming took 1 base from V and 3 from J, leaving 8 bases between them. The CDR3 is made up of 14 amino acids. For the CDR3, the DNA is TGTGCCAGCAGCTTGTCAGGGGATGGAAACACCATATATTTT. As protein: CASSLSGDGNTIYF.

This clone was seen a handful of times. V and J are TRBV18 and TRBJ2-5; D gene ambiguous. The V gene's germline CDR1 is KGHSH and CDR2 LQKENI. There are 13 residues in the CDR3. Trimming pared 6 bases from V and 1 base from J, leaving 9 bases between. CDR3 nucleotide sequence: TGTGCCAGCTCCCCGGGTCTCCAAGAGACCCAGTACTTC. This encodes CASSPGLQETQYF.

The chain uses TRBV9 and TRBJ2-5; D not certain. There are 13 residues in the CDR3. V was pared by 3 bases and J by 1 base, with 7 bases between. Germline CDR1 and CDR2: SGDLS and YYNGEE. The CDR3 DNA sequence: TGTGCCAGCAGCGCGACCCCCCAAGAGACCCAGTACTTC. This gives the protein CASSATPQETQYF.

CDR3 amino acids: CASSPGQGASFGGNTIYF. The DNA for the CDR3 is TGCGCCAGCAGCCCCGGACAGGGAGCTTCTTTTGGTGGAAACACCATATATTTT. V and J are TRBV5-1 and TRBJ1-3, with 8 bases fitting TRBD1. The trim removed 4 bases at V and 3 bases at J, leaving 15 bases unmatched. From germline, CDR1 is SGHRS and CDR2 YFSETQ. The length of the CDR3 is 18 residues.

J is TRBJ2-3 and V is TRBV7-9, with a tentative D call TRBD1 (5 bases). Germline-derived CDR1 and CDR2 are SEHNR and FQNEAQ (reference sequence). Trimming shortened V by 5 bases and J by 4 bases, and 19 bases separated the two germline ends. The CDR3 runs to 16 residues. The CDR3, as DNA: TGTGCCAGCAGCCCCTTCCAGGGAATACGCGCAGATACGCAGTATTTT. Translated, it gives CASSPFQGIRADTQYF.

The V call is TRBV10-3, the J call TRBJ1-1; possibly TRBD1 for D (5 bases). From germline, CDR1 is ENHRY and CDR2 SYGVKD. V was cut by 2 bases and J by 5 bases, with 15 bases left in between. This CDR3 contains 15 residues. The CDR3 loop is CAISEHDIRGTEAFF. DNA of the CDR3: TGTGCCATCAGTGAGCACGACATCCGGGGGACTGAAGCTTTCTTT.